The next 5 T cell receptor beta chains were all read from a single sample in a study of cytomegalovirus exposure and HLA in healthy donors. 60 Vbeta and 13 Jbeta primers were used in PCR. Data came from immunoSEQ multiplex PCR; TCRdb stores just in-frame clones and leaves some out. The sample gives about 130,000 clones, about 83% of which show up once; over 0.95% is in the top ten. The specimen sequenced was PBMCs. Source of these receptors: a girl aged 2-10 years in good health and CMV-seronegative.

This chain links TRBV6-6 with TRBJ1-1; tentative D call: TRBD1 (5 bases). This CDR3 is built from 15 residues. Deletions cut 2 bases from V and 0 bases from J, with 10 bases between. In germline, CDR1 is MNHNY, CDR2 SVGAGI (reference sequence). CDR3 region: CASSYGHRMNTEAFF. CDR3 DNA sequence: TGTGCCAGCAGTTACGGTCACAGGATGAACACTGAAGCTTTCTTT.

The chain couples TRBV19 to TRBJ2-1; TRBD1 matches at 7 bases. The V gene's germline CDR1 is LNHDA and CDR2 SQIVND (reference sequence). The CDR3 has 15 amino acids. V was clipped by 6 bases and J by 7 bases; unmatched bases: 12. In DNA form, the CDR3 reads TGTGCCAGTAGCCGACCTTGGACAGGAATAAATGAGCAGTTCTTC. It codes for CASSRPWTGINEQFF.

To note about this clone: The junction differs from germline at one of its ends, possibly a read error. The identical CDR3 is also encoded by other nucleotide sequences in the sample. In DNA form, the CDR3 reads TGTGCCAGCAGCGATGACAGGACTGCAGATACACAGTATTTT. It is translated as CASSDDRTADTQYF. V usage is TRBV2 and J usage is TRBJ2-3, with D possibly being TRBD1 (6 bases). The CDR3 length is 14 residues. Per germline, CDR1 SNHLY and CDR2 FYNNEI. The full variable domain, its missing parts supplied by reference TRBV2 and TRBJ2-3, is EPEVTQTPSHQVTQMGQEVILRCVPISNHLYFYWYRQILGQKVEFLVSFYNNEISEKSEIFDDQFSVERPDGSNFTLKIRSTKLEDSAMYFCASSDDRTADTQYFGPGTRLTVL.

As DNA, the CDR3 is TGTGCCAGCAGCAACCCGGGACTAGCGGATTACAATGAGCAGTTCTTC. Protein product: CASSNPGLADYNEQFF. The chain combines TRBV2 with TRBJ2-1, with 11 bases lining up with TRBD2. CDR1 and CDR2 from the germline V gene are SNHLY and FYNNEI. V lost 6 bases to trimming and J lost 4 bases; unmatched junction nucleotides: 8. CDR3 size: 16 residues.

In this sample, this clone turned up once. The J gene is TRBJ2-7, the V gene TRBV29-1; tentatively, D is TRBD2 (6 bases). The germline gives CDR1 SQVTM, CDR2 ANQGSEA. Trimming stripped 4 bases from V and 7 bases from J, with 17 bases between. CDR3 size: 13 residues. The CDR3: CSVVLSGQIEQYF. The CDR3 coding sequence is TGCAGCGTTGTTCTTAGCGGACAAATTGAGCAGTACTTC.